This is a list of T cell receptor beta chains from one sample in a study of molecular identifiers for immune sequencing clone quantification. TCRdb itself ran the PCR reads through MiXCR, one entry per CDR3 protein. Of about 40,000 distinct CDR3 sequences listed, approximately 24% are singletons. Sequencing used naive CD8+ T cells from blood, with Jurkat cell RNA spiked in. The receptors stem from a human donor in good health. Some libraries in this study had Jurkat cell RNA spiked in. The CDR3 runs from the conserved cysteine through the conserved F or W. The order of the fields is clone size, D gene, J gene, V gene, CDR3 protein, CDR3 DNA. A D gene is named only where the DNA matches it firmly. Clone size is stated in some rows and not others, as once, few, many or a class when expanded.

abundance: many; d_gene: TRBD2; j_gene: TRBJ2-7; v_gene: TRBV5-1; CDR3aa: CASSSWTSGTAEQYF; CDR3nt: TGCGCCAGCAGCTCCTGGACTAGCGGGACGGCCGAGCAGTACTTC
abundance: many; d_gene: TRBD2; j_gene: TRBJ2-2; v_gene: TRBV7-9; CDR3aa: CASSPPGTSVGELFF; CDR3nt: TGTGCCAGCAGTCCTCCCGGGACTAGCGTCGGGGAGCTGTTTTTT
abundance: many; d_gene: NA; j_gene: TRBJ2-7; v_gene: TRBV5-1; CDR3aa: CASSEGYGGFDEQYF; CDR3nt: TGCGCCAGCAGTGAAGGCTATGGGGGGTTCGACGAGCAGTACTTC
abundance: many; d_gene: NA; j_gene: TRBJ2-1; v_gene: TRBV14; CDR3aa: CASSHGSTNEQFF; CDR3nt: TGTGCCAGCAGCCATGGATCCACCAATGAGCAGTTCTTC
abundance: many; d_gene: NA; j_gene: TRBJ2-5; v_gene: TRBV30; CDR3aa: CAWSQTQETQYF; CDR3nt: TGTGCCTGGAGTCAAACGCAAGAGACCCAGTACTTC
abundance: NA; d_gene: TRBD2; j_gene: TRBJ2-3; v_gene: TRBV20-1; CDR3aa: CSARDFPAGGTDTQYF; CDR3nt: TGCAGTGCTAGAGATTTTCCGGCGGGAGGGACAGATACGCAGTATTTT
abundance: NA; d_gene: NA; j_gene: TRBJ2-7; v_gene: TRBV10-1; CDR3aa: CASSGFGGREQYF; CDR3nt: TGCGCCAGCAGTGGTTTTGGTGGACGAGAGCAGTACTTC
abundance: many; d_gene: TRBD2; j_gene: TRBJ2-7; v_gene: TRBV20-1; CDR3aa: CSARGLAGEVNEQYF; CDR3nt: TGCAGTGCTAGAGGACTAGCGGGGGAAGTAAACGAGCAGTACTTC
abundance: NA; d_gene: NA; j_gene: TRBJ1-2; v_gene: TRBV19; CDR3aa: CASTPGPDHIYGYTF; CDR3nt: TGCGCCAGTACCCCGGGACCGGACCATATCTATGGCTACACCTTC
abundance: many; d_gene: TRBD1; j_gene: TRBJ2-2; v_gene: TRBV19; CDR3aa: CASSILTGVTGELFF; CDR3nt: TGTGCCAGTAGTATCTTGACAGGGGTGACCGGGGAGCTGTTTTTT
abundance: many; d_gene: NA; j_gene: TRBJ2-2; v_gene: TRBV7-9; CDR3aa: CASSLLLQGLGTGELFF; CDR3nt: TGTGCCAGCAGCTTACTCCTACAGGGTCTCGGCACCGGGGAGCTGTTTTTT
abundance: many; d_gene: NA; j_gene: TRBJ2-3; v_gene: TRBV5-1; CDR3aa: CASSQVLRQPVDTQYF; CDR3nt: TGCGCCAGCAGCCAGGTTTTGAGACAGCCGGTAGATACGCAGTATTTT
abundance: NA; d_gene: TRBD2; j_gene: TRBJ2-7; v_gene: TRBV4-3; CDR3aa: CASSQFLAGAAYEQYF; CDR3nt: TGCGCCAGCAGCCAATTCCTAGCGGGGGCCGCCTACGAGCAGTACTTC
abundance: few; d_gene: TRBD1; j_gene: TRBJ2-1; v_gene: TRBV9; CDR3aa: CASSVLGQAYNEQFF; CDR3nt: TGTGCCAGCAGCGTCCTCGGACAGGCCTACAATGAGCAGTTCTTC
abundance: many; d_gene: NA; j_gene: TRBJ1-1; v_gene: TRBV9; CDR3aa: CASSVARYTEAFF; CDR3nt: TGTGCCAGCAGCGTAGCTCGGTACACTGAAGCTTTCTTT
abundance: many; d_gene: TRBD2; j_gene: TRBJ2-3; v_gene: TRBV20-1; CDR3aa: CSARLADSTDTQYF; CDR3nt: TGCAGTGCTCGTCTAGCGGATAGCACAGATACGCAGTATTTT
abundance: many; d_gene: TRBD2; j_gene: TRBJ2-3; v_gene: TRBV28; CDR3aa: CASSFTLAGDGDTQYF; CDR3nt: TGTGCCAGCAGTTTTACCCTAGCGGGAGATGGAGATACGCAGTATTTT
abundance: medium-sized; d_gene: NA; j_gene: TRBJ2-1; v_gene: TRBV4-3; CDR3aa: CASSQDTLGPDNEQFF; CDR3nt: TGCGCCAGCAGCCAAGACACCCTAGGCCCCGACAATGAGCAGTTCTTC
abundance: NA; d_gene: NA; j_gene: TRBJ2-7; v_gene: TRBV4-3; CDR3aa: CASSPQLAGYEQYF; CDR3nt: TGCGCCAGCAGCCCCCAACTAGCAGGCTACGAGCAGTACTTC
abundance: many; d_gene: NA; j_gene: TRBJ2-7; v_gene: TRBV30; CDR3aa: CAWSAVVGAEQYF; CDR3nt: TGTGCCTGGAGTGCGGTGGTTGGGGCCGAGCAGTACTTC
abundance: many; d_gene: TRBD2; j_gene: TRBJ2-3; v_gene: TRBV12-3/TRBV12-4; CDR3aa: CASSQRERGTDTQYF; CDR3nt: TGTGCCAGCAGCCAGCGGGAGAGAGGCACAGATACGCAGTATTTT
abundance: many; d_gene: NA; j_gene: TRBJ2-7; v_gene: TRBV5-1; CDR3aa: CASSLEEASSYEQYF; CDR3nt: TGCGCCAGCAGCTTGGAAGAGGCCAGCTCCTACGAGCAGTACTTC
abundance: few; d_gene: NA; j_gene: TRBJ2-7; v_gene: TRBV28; CDR3aa: CASSNRDRSSYEQYF; CDR3nt: TGTGCCAGCAGTAACCGGGACCGGAGCTCCTACGAGCAGTACTTC
abundance: many; d_gene: NA; j_gene: TRBJ2-3; v_gene: TRBV27; CDR3aa: CASSTLTDTQYF; CDR3nt: TGTGCCAGCAGTACACTCACAGATACGCAGTATTTT
abundance: few; d_gene: TRBD1; j_gene: TRBJ2-3; v_gene: TRBV27; CDR3aa: CASSYLARGRVGTDTQYF; CDR3nt: TGTGCCAGCAGTTATTTGGCCAGGGGGCGGGTTGGCACAGATACGCAGTATTTT
abundance: many; d_gene: NA; j_gene: TRBJ2-1; v_gene: TRBV19; CDR3aa: CASTPESSMFRSYNEQFF; CDR3nt: TGTGCCAGTACCCCCGAGTCCTCGATGTTCCGCTCCTACAATGAGCAGTTCTTC
abundance: few; d_gene: NA; j_gene: TRBJ2-7; v_gene: TRBV20-1; CDR3aa: CNAGDLAGTGTDLEQYF; CDR3nt: TGCAATGCTGGAGATCTGGCAGGTACCGGGACCGACTTGGAGCAGTACTTC
abundance: many; d_gene: TRBD1; j_gene: TRBJ2-7; v_gene: TRBV10-3; CDR3aa: CAISEPGTGYREQYF; CDR3nt: TGTGCCATCAGTGAGCCGGGGACAGGGTACCGCGAGCAGTACTTC
abundance: many; d_gene: TRBD1; j_gene: TRBJ2-2; v_gene: TRBV7-2; CDR3aa: CASSFYQGAGAGELFF; CDR3nt: TGTGCCAGCAGCTTTTACCAGGGGGCCGGTGCCGGGGAGCTGTTTTTT
abundance: NA; d_gene: TRBD1; j_gene: TRBJ2-7; v_gene: TRBV29-1; CDR3aa: CSVVETGSYEQYF; CDR3nt: TGCAGCGTTGTTGAGACAGGGAGTTACGAGCAGTACTTC
abundance: many; d_gene: NA; j_gene: TRBJ1-1; v_gene: TRBV7-9; CDR3aa: CASSSRLEQTEAFF; CDR3nt: TGTGCCAGCAGCTCCCGTCTCGAACAGACTGAAGCTTTCTTT
abundance: many; d_gene: NA; j_gene: TRBJ1-1; v_gene: TRBV27; CDR3aa: CASRPLAVTEAFF; CDR3nt: TGTGCCAGCAGGCCGCTCGCGGTCACTGAAGCTTTCTTT
abundance: many; d_gene: NA; j_gene: TRBJ2-3; v_gene: TRBV11-2; CDR3aa: CASSLEVHTDTQYF; CDR3nt: TGTGCCAGCAGCTTAGAGGTGCACACAGATACGCAGTATTTT
abundance: many; d_gene: NA; j_gene: TRBJ2-2; v_gene: TRBV7-9; CDR3aa: CASSALLPGELFF; CDR3nt: TGTGCCAGCAGCGCATTACTTCCCGGGGAGCTGTTTTTT
abundance: many; d_gene: NA; j_gene: TRBJ1-1; v_gene: TRBV12-3/TRBV12-4; CDR3aa: CASGRGGVSTEAFF; CDR3nt: TGTGCCAGCGGCAGAGGAGGGGTAAGCACTGAAGCTTTCTTT
abundance: few; d_gene: NA; j_gene: TRBJ2-1; v_gene: TRBV24-1; CDR3aa: CATSDSDSYNEQFF; CDR3nt: TGTGCCACCAGTGACTCAGACTCTTACAATGAGCAGTTCTTC